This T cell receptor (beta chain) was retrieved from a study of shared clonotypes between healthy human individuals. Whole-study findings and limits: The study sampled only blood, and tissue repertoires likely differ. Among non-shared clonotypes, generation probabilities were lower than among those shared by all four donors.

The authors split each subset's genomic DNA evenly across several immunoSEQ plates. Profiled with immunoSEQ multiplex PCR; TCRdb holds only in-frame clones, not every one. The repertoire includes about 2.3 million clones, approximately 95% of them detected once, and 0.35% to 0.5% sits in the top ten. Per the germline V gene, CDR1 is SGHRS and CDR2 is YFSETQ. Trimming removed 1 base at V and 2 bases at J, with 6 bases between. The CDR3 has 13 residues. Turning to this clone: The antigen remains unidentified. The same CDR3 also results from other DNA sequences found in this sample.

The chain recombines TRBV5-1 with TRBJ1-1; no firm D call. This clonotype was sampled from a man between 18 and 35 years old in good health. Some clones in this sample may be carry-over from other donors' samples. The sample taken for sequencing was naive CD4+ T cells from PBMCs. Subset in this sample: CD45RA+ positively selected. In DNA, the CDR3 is TGCGCCAGCAGCTTGCAACCTAACACTGAAGCTTTCTTT. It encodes CASSLQPNTEAFF.